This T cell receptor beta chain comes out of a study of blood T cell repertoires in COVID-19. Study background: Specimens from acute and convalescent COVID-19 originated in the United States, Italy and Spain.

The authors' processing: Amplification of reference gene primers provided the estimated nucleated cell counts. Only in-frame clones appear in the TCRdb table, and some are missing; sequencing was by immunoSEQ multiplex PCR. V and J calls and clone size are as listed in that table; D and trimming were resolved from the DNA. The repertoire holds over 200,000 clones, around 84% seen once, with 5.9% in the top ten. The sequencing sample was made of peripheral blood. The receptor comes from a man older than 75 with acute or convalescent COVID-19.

DNA for the CDR3: TGCGCCAGCAGCCCGGACGGGGGTACTGGGCCCCAGCATTTT. This translates into CASSPDGGTGPQHF. This chain uses TRBV5-1 with TRBJ1-5; the D gene is possibly TRBD1 (5 bases). Deletions cut 4 bases from V and 9 bases from J, with 17 bases between. Germline CDR1 is SGHRS and CDR2 is YFSETQ. The CDR3 totals 14 residues.